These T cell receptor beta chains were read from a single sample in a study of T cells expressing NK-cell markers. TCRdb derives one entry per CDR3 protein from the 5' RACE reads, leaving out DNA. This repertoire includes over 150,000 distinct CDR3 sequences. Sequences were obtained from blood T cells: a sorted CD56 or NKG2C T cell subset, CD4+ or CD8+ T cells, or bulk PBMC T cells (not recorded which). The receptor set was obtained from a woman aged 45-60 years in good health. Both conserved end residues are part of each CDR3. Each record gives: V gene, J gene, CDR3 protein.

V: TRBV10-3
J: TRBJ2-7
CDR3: CAISGGSYEQYF

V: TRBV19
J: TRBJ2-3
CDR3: CASTRDSLYTDTQYF

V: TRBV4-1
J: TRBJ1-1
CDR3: CASSQDIGLGTEAFF

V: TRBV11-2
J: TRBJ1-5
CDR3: CASSQGQAPGQPQHF

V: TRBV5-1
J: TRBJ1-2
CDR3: CASSWTEANGYTF

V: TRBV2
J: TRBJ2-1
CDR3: CASSLSSGSFLSGEQFF

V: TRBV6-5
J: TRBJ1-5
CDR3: CASSLTRVQPQHF

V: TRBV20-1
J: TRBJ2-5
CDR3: CSASPRGTSGRFQETQYF

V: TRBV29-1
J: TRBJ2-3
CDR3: CSVVGDSDTDTQYF

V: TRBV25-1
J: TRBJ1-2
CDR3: CASSEWQDIYGYTF

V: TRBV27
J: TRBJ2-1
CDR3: CASSTGSSYNEQFF

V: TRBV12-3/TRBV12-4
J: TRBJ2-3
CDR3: CASSLDRSTDTQYF

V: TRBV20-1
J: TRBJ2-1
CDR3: CSAREPLPSYEQFF

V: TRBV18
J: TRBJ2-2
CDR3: CASSPPGGNLLGTGELFF

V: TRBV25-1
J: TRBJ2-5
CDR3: CASSERDRGSQYF

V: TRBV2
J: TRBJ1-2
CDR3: CASSDLDPSYGYTF

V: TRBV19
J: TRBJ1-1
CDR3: CASSIGVQGNTEAFF

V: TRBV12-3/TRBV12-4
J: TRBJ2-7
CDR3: CASSFGFGSSYEQYF

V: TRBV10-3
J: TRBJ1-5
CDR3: CAISESWGQSSGQPQHF

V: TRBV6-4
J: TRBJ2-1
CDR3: CASSLTSGDYNEQFF

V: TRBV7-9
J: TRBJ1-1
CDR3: CASSTQGARTEAFF

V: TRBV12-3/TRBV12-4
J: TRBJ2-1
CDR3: CASVPEREGRNEQFF